This T cell receptor (beta chain) was captured in a study of blood T cells in healthy people across ages. Study observations and caveats: PBMCs were not sorted, which prevented a conclusive comparison of naive versus antigen-experienced cells.

It was with a sample-barcoded 5' primer and a J-beta primer mix that a second PCR of roughly 7 to 12 cycles was run. TCRdb re-derived calls from the 5' RACE reads in MiXCR, one entry per CDR3 protein. The data hold about 1.6 million distinct CDR3 sequences, with 34% observed a single time. This clonotype was seen a few times. Its antigen is undetermined. Each individual donor underwent a draw of ten milliliters of peripheral blood. With each sample, at least 5.5 micrograms of total RNA were extracted. Trimming at V came to 1 base and at J to 4 bases, leaving 3 bases not matched to a gene. The CDR3 loop spans 15 amino acids. Per the germline V gene, CDR1 is SGHTA and CDR2 is FQGNSA.

What was sequenced was blood. The sequence came from a woman aged 25 to 39 in good health. The rearrangement uses TRBV7-2 and TRBJ2-7, with 11 bases that match TRBD2. The CDR3 is CASSLGASGGYEQYF. In nucleotides, the CDR3 is TGTGCCAGCAGCTTAGGGGCTAGCGGGGGGTACGAGCAGTACTTC. The full variable domain, rest sourced from reference TRBV7-2 and TRBJ2-7, is GAGVSQSPSNKVTEKGKDVELRCDPISGHTALYWYRQSLGQGLEFLIYFQGNSAPDKSGLPSDRFSAERTGGSVSTLTIQRTQQEDSAVYLCASSLGASGGYEQYFGPGTRLTVT.